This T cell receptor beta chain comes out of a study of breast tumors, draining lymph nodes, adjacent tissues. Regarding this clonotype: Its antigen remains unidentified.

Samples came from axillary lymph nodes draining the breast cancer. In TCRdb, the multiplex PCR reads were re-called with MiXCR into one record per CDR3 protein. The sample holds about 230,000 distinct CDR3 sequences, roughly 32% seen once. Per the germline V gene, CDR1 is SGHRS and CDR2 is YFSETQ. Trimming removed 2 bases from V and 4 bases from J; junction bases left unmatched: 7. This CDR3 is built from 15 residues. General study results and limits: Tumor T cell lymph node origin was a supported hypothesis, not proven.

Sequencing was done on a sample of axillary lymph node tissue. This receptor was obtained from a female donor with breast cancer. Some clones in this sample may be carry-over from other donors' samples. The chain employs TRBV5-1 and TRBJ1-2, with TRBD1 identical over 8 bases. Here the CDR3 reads CASSFTGGGIYGYTF. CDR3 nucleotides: TGCGCCAGCAGCTTTACAGGGGGAGGGATCTATGGCTACACCTTC. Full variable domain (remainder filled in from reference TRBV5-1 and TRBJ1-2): KAGVTQTPRYLIKTRGQQVTLSCSPISGHRSVSWYQQTPGQGLQFLFEYFSETQRNKGNFPGRFSGRQFSNSRSEMNVSTLELGDSALYLCASSFTGGGIYGYTFGSGTRLTVV.